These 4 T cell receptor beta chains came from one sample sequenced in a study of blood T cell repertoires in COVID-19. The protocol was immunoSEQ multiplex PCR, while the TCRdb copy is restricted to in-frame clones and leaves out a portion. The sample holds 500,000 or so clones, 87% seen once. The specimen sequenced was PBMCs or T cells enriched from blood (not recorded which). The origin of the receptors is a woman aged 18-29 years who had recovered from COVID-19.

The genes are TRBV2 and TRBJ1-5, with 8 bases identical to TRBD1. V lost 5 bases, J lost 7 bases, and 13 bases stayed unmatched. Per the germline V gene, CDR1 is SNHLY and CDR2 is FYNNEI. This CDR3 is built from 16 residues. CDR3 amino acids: CASSTHDRGPGQPQHF. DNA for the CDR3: TGTGCCAGCAGTACCCATGACAGGGGCCCAGGCCAGCCCCAGCATTTT.

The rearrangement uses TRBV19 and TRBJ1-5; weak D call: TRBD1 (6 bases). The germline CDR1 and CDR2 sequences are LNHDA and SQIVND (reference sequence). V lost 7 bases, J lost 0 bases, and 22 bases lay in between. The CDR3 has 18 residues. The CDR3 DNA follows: TGTGCCAGTACCCCATGGGGGGGACAAGAGTATAGCAATCAGCCCCAGCATTTT. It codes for CASTPWGGQEYSNQPQHF.

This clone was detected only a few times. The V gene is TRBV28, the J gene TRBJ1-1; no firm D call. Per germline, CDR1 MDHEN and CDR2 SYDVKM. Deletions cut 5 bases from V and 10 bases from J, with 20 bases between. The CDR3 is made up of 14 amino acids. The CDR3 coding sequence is TGTGCCAGCAGTACGTCAGGAGAGGGTGCACGAGCTTTCTTT. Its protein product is CASSTSGEGARAFF.

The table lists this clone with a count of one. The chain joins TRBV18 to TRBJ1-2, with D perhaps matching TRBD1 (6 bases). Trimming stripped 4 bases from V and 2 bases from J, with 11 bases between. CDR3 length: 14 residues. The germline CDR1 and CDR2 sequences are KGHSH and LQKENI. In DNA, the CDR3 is TGTGCCAGCTCACAGGGGGTAGGAAACTATGGCTACACCTTC. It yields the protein CASSQGVGNYGYTF.